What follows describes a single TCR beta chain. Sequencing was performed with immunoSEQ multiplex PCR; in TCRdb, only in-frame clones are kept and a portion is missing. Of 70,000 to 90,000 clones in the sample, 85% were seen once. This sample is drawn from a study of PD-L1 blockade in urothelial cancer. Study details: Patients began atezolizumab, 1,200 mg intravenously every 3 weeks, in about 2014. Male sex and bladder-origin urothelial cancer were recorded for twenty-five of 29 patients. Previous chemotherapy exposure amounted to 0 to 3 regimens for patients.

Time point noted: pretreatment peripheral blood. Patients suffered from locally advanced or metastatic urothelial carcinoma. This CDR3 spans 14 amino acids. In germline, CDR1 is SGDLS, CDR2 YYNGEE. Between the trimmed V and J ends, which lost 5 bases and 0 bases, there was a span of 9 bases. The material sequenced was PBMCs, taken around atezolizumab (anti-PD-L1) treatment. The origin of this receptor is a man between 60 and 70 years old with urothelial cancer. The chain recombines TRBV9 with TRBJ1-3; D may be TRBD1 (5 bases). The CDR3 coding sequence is TGTGCCAGCAGGGGGGGGTTCTCTGGAAACACCATATATTTT. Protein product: CASRGGFSGNTIYF. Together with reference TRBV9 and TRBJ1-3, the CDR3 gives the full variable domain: DSGVTQTPKHLITATGQRVTLRCSPRSGDLSVYWYQQSLDQGLQFLIQYYNGEERAKGNILERFSAQQFPDLHSELNLSSLELGDSALYFCASRGGFSGNTIYFGEGSWLTVV.